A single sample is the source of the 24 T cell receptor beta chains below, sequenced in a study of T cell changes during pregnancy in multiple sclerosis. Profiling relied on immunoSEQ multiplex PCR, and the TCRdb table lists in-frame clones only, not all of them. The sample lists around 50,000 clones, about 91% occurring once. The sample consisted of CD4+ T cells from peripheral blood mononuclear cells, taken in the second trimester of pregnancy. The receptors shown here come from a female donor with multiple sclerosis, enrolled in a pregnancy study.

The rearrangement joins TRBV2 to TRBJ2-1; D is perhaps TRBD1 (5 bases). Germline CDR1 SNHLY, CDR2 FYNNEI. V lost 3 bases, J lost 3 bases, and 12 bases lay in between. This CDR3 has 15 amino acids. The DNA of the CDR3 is TGTGCCAGCAGTGACCAGGGTGTGGGCTACAATGAGCAGTTCTTC. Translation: CASSDQGVGYNEQFF.

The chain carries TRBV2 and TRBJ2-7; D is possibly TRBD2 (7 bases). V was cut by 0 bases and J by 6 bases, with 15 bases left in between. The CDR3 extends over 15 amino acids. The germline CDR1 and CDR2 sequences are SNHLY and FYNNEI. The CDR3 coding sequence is TGTGCCAGCAGTGAAGCGGGGGGGCCTTATGCCGAGCAGTACTTC. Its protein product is CASSEAGGPYAEQYF.

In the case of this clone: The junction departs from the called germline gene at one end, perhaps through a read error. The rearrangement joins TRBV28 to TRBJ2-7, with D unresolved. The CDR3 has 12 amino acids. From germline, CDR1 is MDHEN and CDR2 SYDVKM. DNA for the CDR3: TGTGCCAGCGGTTTACTACCGTACGAGCAGTACTTC. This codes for CASGLLPYEQYF.

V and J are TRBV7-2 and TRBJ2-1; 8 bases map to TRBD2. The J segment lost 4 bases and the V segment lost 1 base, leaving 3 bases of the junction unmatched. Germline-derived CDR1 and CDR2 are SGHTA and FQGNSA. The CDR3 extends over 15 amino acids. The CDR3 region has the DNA TGTGCCAGCAGCTTAGACGGGGGGGAATACAATGAGCAGTTCTTC. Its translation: CASSLDGGEYNEQFF.

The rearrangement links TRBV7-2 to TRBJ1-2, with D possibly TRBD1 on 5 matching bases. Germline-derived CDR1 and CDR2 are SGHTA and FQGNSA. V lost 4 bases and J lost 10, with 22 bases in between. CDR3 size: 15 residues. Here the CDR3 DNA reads TGTGCCAGCAGCTCGCTCAGTCGGGGGGTTGCCTACTACACCTTC. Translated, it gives CASSSLSRGVAYYTF.

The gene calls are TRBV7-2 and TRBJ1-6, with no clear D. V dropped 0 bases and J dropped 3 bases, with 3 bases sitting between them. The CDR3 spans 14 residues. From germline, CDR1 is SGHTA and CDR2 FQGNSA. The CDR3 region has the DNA TGTGCCAGCAGCTTAGCCCGCTATAATTCACCCCTCCACTTT. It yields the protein CASSLARYNSPLHF.

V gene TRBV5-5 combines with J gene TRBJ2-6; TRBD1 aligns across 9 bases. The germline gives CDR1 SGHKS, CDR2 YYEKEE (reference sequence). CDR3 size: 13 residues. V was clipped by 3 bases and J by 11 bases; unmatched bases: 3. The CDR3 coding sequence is TGTGCCAGCAGCTCTAGACAGGGGGACGTCCTGACTTTC. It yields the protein CASSSRQGDVLTF.

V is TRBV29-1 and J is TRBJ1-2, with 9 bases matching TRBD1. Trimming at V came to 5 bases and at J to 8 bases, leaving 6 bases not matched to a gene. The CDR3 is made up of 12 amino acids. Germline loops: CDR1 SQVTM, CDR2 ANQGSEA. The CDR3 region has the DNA TGCAGCGTTACAGGGGGCGTCGACGGCTACACCTTC. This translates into CSVTGGVDGYTF.

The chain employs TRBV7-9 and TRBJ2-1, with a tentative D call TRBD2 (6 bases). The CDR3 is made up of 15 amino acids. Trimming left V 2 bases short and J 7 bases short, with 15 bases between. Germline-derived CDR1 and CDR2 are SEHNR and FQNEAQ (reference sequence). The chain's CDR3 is CASSLQQEGQNEQFF. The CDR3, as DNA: TGTGCCAGCAGCTTACAGCAGGAGGGTCAGAATGAGCAGTTCTTC. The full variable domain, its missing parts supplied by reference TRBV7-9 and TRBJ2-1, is DTGVSQNPRHKITKRGQNVTFRCDPISEHNRLYWYRQTLGQGPEFLTYFQNEAQLEKSRLLSDRFSAERPKGSFSTLEIQRTEQGDSAMYLCASSLQQEGQNEQFFGPGTRLTVL.

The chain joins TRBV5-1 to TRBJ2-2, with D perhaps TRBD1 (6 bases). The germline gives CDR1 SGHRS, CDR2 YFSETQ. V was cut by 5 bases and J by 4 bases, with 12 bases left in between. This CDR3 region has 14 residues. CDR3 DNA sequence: TGCGCCAGCAGGGGACACGACCTCACCGGGGAGCTGTTTTTT. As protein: CASRGHDLTGELFF.

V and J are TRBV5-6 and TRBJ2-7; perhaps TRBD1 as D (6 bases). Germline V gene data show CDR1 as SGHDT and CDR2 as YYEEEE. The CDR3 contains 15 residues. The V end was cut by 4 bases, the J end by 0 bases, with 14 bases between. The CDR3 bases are TGTGCCAGCAGCCCCCCCCAGGGGAGCTCCTACGAGCAGTACTTC. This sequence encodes CASSPPQGSSYEQYF.

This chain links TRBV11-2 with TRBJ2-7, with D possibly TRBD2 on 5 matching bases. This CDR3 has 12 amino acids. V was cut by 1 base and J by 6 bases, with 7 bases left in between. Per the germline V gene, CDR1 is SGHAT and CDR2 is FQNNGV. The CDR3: CASSLAGSEQYF. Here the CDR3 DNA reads TGTGCCAGCAGCTTAGCGGGAAGCGAGCAGTACTTC.

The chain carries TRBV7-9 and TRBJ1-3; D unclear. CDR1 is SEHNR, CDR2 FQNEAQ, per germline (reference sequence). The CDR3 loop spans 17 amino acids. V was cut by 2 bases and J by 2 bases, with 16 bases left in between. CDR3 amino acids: CASSLSGREGAGNTIYF. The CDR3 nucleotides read TGTGCCAGCAGCTTAAGTGGGAGAGAGGGCGCTGGAAACACCATATATTTT.

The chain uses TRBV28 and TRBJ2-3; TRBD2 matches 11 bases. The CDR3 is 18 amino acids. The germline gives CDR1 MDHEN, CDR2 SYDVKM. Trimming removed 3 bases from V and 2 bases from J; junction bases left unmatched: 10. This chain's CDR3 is CASSFSGLAAYTTDTQYF. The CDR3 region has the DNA TGTGCCAGCAGTTTCTCGGGACTAGCGGCTTATACCACAGATACGCAGTATTTT.

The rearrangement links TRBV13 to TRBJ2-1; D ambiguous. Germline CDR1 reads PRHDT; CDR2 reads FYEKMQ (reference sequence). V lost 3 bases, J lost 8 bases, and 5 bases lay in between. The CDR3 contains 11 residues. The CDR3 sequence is CASSFSDEQFF. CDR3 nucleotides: TGTGCCAGCAGCTTTTCGGATGAGCAGTTCTTC. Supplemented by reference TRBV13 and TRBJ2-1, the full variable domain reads AAGVIQSPRHLIKEKRETATLKCYPIPRHDTVYWYQQGPGQDPQFLISFYEKMQSDKGSIPDRFSAQQFSDYHSELNMSSLELGDSALYFCASSFSDEQFFGPGTRLTVL.

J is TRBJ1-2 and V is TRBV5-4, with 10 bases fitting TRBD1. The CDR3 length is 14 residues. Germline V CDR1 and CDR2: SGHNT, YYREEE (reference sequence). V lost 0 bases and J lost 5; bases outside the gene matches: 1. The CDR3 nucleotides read TGTGCCAGCAGCTTGGGGGACAGGGGTTATGGCTACACCTTC. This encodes CASSLGDRGYGYTF.

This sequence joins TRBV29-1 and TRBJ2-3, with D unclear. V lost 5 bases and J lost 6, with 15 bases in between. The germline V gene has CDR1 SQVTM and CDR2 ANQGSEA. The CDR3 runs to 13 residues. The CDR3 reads CSVSRRLDDTQYF. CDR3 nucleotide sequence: TGCAGCGTTTCGCGGCGGCTCGATGATACGCAGTATTTT.

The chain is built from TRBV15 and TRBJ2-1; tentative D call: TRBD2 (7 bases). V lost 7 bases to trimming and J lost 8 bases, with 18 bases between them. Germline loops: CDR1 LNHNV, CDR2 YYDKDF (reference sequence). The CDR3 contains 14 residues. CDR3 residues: CATTMGGGLYEQFF. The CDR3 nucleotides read TGTGCCACCACCATGGGGGGGGGCCTTTATGAGCAGTTCTTC.

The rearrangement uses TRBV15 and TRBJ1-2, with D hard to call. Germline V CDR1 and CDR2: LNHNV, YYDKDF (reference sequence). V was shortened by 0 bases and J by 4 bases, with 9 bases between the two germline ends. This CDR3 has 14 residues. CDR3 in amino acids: CATSRDETVYGYTF. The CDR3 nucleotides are TGTGCCACCAGCAGAGATGAAACGGTCTATGGCTACACCTTC.

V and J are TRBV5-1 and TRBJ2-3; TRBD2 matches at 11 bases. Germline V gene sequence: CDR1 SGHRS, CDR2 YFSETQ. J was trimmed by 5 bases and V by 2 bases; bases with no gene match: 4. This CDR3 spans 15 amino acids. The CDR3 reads CASSFLAGGQDTQYF. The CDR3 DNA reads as TGCGCCAGCAGCTTTCTAGCGGGGGGACAAGATACGCAGTATTTT.

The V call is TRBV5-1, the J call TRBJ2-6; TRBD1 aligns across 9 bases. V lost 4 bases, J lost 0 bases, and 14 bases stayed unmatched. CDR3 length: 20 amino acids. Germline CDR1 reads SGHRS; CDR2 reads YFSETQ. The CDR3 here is CASSDRGQGWPVSGANVLTF. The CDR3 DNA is TGCGCCAGCAGCGACCGGGGACAGGGTTGGCCGGTCTCTGGGGCCAACGTCCTGACTTTC. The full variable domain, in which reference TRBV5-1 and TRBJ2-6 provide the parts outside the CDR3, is KAGVTQTPRYLIKTRGQQVTLSCSPISGHRSVSWYQQTPGQGLQFLFEYFSETQRNKGNFPGRFSGRQFSNSRSEMNVSTLELGDSALYLCASSDRGQGWPVSGANVLTFGAGSRLTVL.

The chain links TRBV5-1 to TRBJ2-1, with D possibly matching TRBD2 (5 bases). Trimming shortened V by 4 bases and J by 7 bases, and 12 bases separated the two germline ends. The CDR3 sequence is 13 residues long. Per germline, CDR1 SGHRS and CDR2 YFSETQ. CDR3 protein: CASSAHSGNEQFF. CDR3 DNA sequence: TGCGCCAGCAGCGCCCATTCGGGGAATGAGCAGTTCTTC.

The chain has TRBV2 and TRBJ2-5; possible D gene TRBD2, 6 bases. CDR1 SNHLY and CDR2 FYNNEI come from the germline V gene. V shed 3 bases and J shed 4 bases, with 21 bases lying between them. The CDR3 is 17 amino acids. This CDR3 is CASSERRGPGLRETQYF. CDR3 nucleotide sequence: TGTGCCAGCAGTGAGAGGAGGGGCCCAGGATTGAGAGAGACCCAGTACTTC. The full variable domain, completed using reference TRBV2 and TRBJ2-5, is EPEVTQTPSHQVTQMGQEVILRCVPISNHLYFYWYRQILGQKVEFLVSFYNNEISEKSEIFDDQFSVERPDGSNFTLKIRSTKLEDSAMYFCASSERRGPGLRETQYFGPGTRLLVL.

The CDR3 sequence is CASSSTEETQYF. For the CDR3, the DNA is TGTGCCAGCAGTTCGACAGAGGAGACCCAGTACTTC. This chain joins TRBV6-6 and TRBJ2-5, with D possibly being TRBD1 (5 bases). V was shortened by 4 bases and J by 5 bases, with 8 bases between the two germline ends. This CDR3 comprises 12 residues. In germline, CDR1 is MNHNY, CDR2 SVGAGI (reference sequence).